What follows is one T cell receptor beta chain and its context. Germline CDR1 SGHTA, CDR2 FQGNSA. The CDR3 is made up of 20 amino acids. The sample is drawn from a study of T cells expressing NK-cell markers. TCRdb reprocessed the 5' RACE reads and stores each CDR3 protein as one record, lacking DNA. Its table lists 300,000 or so distinct CDR3 sequences. The sequenced sample consisted of blood T cells: a sorted CD56 or NKG2C T cell subset, CD4+ or CD8+ T cells, or bulk PBMC T cells (not recorded which). V usage is TRBV7-2 and J usage is TRBJ2-1; TCRdb returns TRBD2, unconfirmable since there is no DNA. The receptor was isolated from a woman between 18 and 75 years old in good health. The CDR3 spells CASSLPLNRRTSAQSGEQFF.